This T cell receptor (beta chain) was captured by sequencing in a study of T cell responses to AZD1222 COVID-19 vaccine. The protocol was immunoSEQ multiplex PCR, while the TCRdb copy is restricted to in-frame clones and leaves out a portion. Among approximately 150,000 clones listed, approximately 90% were seen once. Comments on this clone: Its target is not known.

Whole-study results and caveats: The study reported that nearly half of spike-specific TCRs target unmutated variant regions. Clonal diversity was possibly underestimated, and white British individuals and females predominated among donors. Researchers took repertoire samples only after the peak T cell response had come.

Trimming removed 6 bases from V and 5 bases from J, with 23 bases in between. Germline-derived CDR1 and CDR2 are SGHKS and YYEKEE (reference sequence). CDR3 size: 16 residues. The chain recombines TRBV5-5 with TRBJ2-5; D is uncertain. The receptor's source is an adult who received the AZD1222 COVID-19 vaccine. This material consisted of peripheral blood, taken 28 days after the second AZD1222 dose. The CDR3 loop reads CASTDPLLGRWETQYF. In DNA form, the CDR3 reads TGTGCCAGCACCGACCCGCTCTTAGGGCGCTGGGAGACCCAGTACTTC.